This T cell receptor (beta chain) is from a study of shared clonotypes between healthy human individuals. This clone was observed a single time. The naive CD8 population came from CD45RO-negative cells selected for CCR7, without terminally differentiated effector memory CD45RA+ cells. The CDR3 has 15 amino acids. V was pared by 5 bases and J by 4 bases, with 9 bases of the junction left unmatched. Looked up from germline, CDR1 is SGHVS and CDR2 is FNYEAQ. Original processing notes: Junction-only immunoSEQ sequences carried no quality scores, so filtering differed. Sequenced by immunoSEQ multiplex PCR; TCRdb stores in-frame clones only, minus some. The D gene and trimming were derived from the DNA, and the V and J assignments and clone size from that table. The table records roughly 2.1 million clones, approximately 94% of them present only once.

Sequenced input: naive CD8+ T cells from PBMCs. The origin of this receptor is a man between 18 and 35 years old in good health. Some clones in this sample may be carry-over from other donors' samples. V is TRBV7-6 and J is TRBJ2-5, with 8 bases aligning to TRBD2. The CDR3 region has the DNA TGTGCCAGCAGCCCGGGGGGGGTGAGAGGAGAGACCCAGTACTTC. It translates to CASSPGGVRGETQYF. Supplemented by reference TRBV7-6 and TRBJ2-5, the full variable domain reads GAGVSQSPRYKVTKRGQDVALRCDPISGHVSLYWYRQALGQGPEFLTYFNYEAQQDKSGLPNDRFSAERPEGSISTLTIQRTEQRDSAMYRCASSPGGVRGETQYFGPGTRLLVL.